The 10 T cell receptor beta chains below were found in one sample sequenced in a study of OX40 agonist ivuxolimab in advanced cancers. Some clones are missing from TCRdb's copy, which holds only in-frame ones; the method was immunoSEQ multiplex PCR. The profile shows some 150,000 clones, 90% of them singletons. Material: CD4+ or CD8+ T cells sorted from blood, obtained in a trial of the OX40 agonist ivuxolimab. The receptors here all came from an adult with an advanced solid tumor such as melanoma, head and neck, liver or kidney cancer.

CDR3 region: CASSEGTGPVREAFF. The CDR3 DNA reads as TGCGCCAGCAGCGAAGGGACAGGGCCCGTGAGGGAAGCTTTCTTT. V is TRBV5-1 and J is TRBJ1-1; 9 positions match TRBD1. Unmatched junction bases numbered 12, after V lost 4 bases and J lost 8 bases. The CDR3 sequence is 15 residues long. Germline V gene lookup returns CDR1 SGHRS and CDR2 YFSETQ.

The chain is built from TRBV7-3 and TRBJ1-2; a weak D match, TRBD1 (6 bases). The length of the CDR3 is 15 residues. Germline assignment: CDR1 SGHTA and CDR2 FQGTGA. Trimming removed 5 bases from V and 2 bases from J, with 15 bases in between. CDR3 residues: CASSPVGGQNYGYTF. The CDR3 DNA is TGTGCCAGCAGCCCTGTTGGTGGACAGAACTATGGCTACACCTTC.

This sequence joins TRBV28 and TRBJ1-1; D is ambiguous. V lost 9 bases to trimming and J lost 4 bases, with 12 bases between them. Germline V gives CDR1 MDHEN, CDR2 SYDVKM. The CDR3 sequence is 12 residues long. The CDR3 nucleotides are TGTGCCAGATCGGCTTTTGGCACTGAAGCTTTCTTT. Encoded protein: CARSAFGTEAFF.

This clone was counted a single time. V and J are TRBV2 and TRBJ2-7; no reliable D call. Germline CDR1 and CDR2: SNHLY and FYNNEI. V was cut by 6 bases and J by 6 bases, with 15 bases left in between. CDR3 size: 13 residues. CDR3 sequence (DNA): TGTGCCAGCAGGGGCCAGGCCACCGGCGAGCAGTACTTC. The encoded protein is CASRGQATGEQYF.

The chain couples TRBV28 to TRBJ2-7; D unresolved. The CDR3 covers 15 residues. Germline CDR1 is MDHEN and CDR2 is SYDVKM. V lost 3 bases to trimming and J lost 4 bases, with 16 bases between them. Here the CDR3 reads CASSFVSRARYEQYF. CDR3 in DNA: TGTGCCAGCAGTTTCGTCAGCAGAGCCCGGTACGAGCAGTACTTC.

The chain couples TRBV13 to TRBJ2-7, with D unresolved. Trimming took off 4 bases at V and 3 bases at J, with 10 bases between the two ends. CDR1 is PRHDT and CDR2 is FYEKMQ in the germline V gene (reference sequence). This CDR3 comprises 13 residues. CDR3 sequence reads: CASSSPPYYEQYF. CDR3 nucleotides: TGTGCCAGCAGCTCCCCCCCCTACTACGAGCAGTACTTC.

The chain combines TRBV4-3 with TRBJ1-2, with 8 bases aligning to TRBD1. The CDR3 sequence is 17 residues long. V dropped 4 bases and J dropped 3; count of bases not matched to a gene: 13. Germline V gene lookup returns CDR1 LGHNA and CDR2 YSLEER. The CDR3 sequence is CASSPNPGGAFYYGYTF. The DNA for the CDR3 is TGCGCCAGCAGCCCAAACCCAGGGGGCGCTTTCTACTATGGCTACACCTTC.

The chain employs TRBV11-2 and TRBJ2-7; 10 positions agree with TRBD1. The CDR3 consists of 11 residues. From germline, CDR1 is SGHAT and CDR2 FQNNGV. After removal of 3 bases from V and 13 bases from J, the junction contained 3 bases not matched to a gene. The CDR3 here is CASSLGQGFYF. The CDR3 DNA is TGTGCCAGCAGCTTGGGACAGGGGTTTTACTTC.

The gene calls are TRBV5-4 and TRBJ1-1; possibly TRBD1 for D (6 bases). This CDR3 is built from 16 residues. Trimming stripped 2 bases from V and 4 bases from J, with 18 bases between. Looked up from germline, CDR1 is SGHNT and CDR2 is YYREEE (reference sequence). CDR3: CASSFGPAGASTEAFF. The CDR3 DNA follows: TGTGCCAGCAGCTTTGGACCGGCGGGGGCAAGCACTGAAGCTTTCTTT.

This clone showed up just once. V gene TRBV7-9 combines with J gene TRBJ1-2; D uncertain. This CDR3 spans 12 amino acids. The germline V and J ends were trimmed by 2 bases and 7 bases, with 8 bases remaining between them. The germline V gene encodes CDR1 SEHNR and CDR2 FQNEAQ (reference sequence). CDR3 in amino acids: CASSLQGSGYTF. The CDR3, as DNA: TGTGCCAGCAGCTTACAAGGGAGTGGCTACACCTTC.